The 27 T cell receptor beta chains given below trace back to one sample, sequenced in a study of blood T cell repertoires in COVID-19. Clones were read by immunoSEQ multiplex PCR, and TCRdb kept only the in-frame ones, dropping some. The top ten hold 7.5% to 10% of the sample, which has 330,000 or so clones, roughly 87% seen once. The sequenced sample was peripheral blood. Receptor source: a man younger than 40 with COVID-19, enrolled during active disease.

In its sample, this clone was seen once. The chain employs TRBV14 and TRBJ2-2; D is perhaps TRBD2 (6 bases). Germline lookup yields CDR1 SGHDN and CDR2 FVKESK. V was clipped by 0 bases and J by 6 bases, with 14 bases between them. This CDR3 contains 16 residues. This CDR3 is CASSQEGLAPAGELFF. As DNA, the CDR3 is TGTGCCAGCAGCCAAGAGGGGCTAGCGCCGGCCGGGGAGCTGTTTTTT.

This clone has more than one count but fewer than ten. J is TRBJ2-3 and V is TRBV6-1, with D possibly TRBD1 on 6 matching bases. The V gene's germline CDR1 is MNHNS and CDR2 SASEGT. The CDR3 covers 16 residues. V lost 0 bases and J 0 bases, leaving 10 bases between the germline ends. CDR3 in DNA: TGTGCCAGCAGTGAAGCGAGAGGGGGTAGCACAGATACGCAGTATTTT. Its protein is CASSEARGGSTDTQYF.

This clone has a handful of counts. The rearrangement joins TRBV3-1 (or the pseudogene TRBV3-2) to TRBJ1-6; D is undetermined. This CDR3 region has 15 residues. The ends were cut back, 1 base at V and 9 bases at J, with 13 bases in the middle. Germline V gives CDR1 LGHDT, CDR2 YNNKEL (reference sequence). CDR3 amino acids: CASSQGGGEVSPLHF. The DNA of the CDR3 is TGTGCCAGCAGCCAAGGGGGTGGGGAGGTTTCACCCCTCCACTTT.

This chain links TRBV28 with TRBJ2-5; 9 positions agree with TRBD2. Germline V gene lookup returns CDR1 MDHEN and CDR2 SYDVKM. The V and J ends lost 6 bases and 1 base, in that order; junction bases with no gene match: 0. The CDR3 loop spans 13 amino acids. CDR3 sequence: CASRGLAQETQYF. CDR3 bases: TGTGCCAGCAGGGGACTAGCCCAAGAGACCCAGTACTTC.

The chain carries TRBV29-1 and TRBJ2-7, with 7 bases aligning to TRBD1. This CDR3 has 14 residues. The junction had 8 bases not matched to a gene; V was cut back by 4 bases and J by 2 bases. CDR1 is SQVTM, CDR2 ANQGSEA, per germline. CDR3 loop: CSVVAQGEAYEQYF. The CDR3 DNA reads TGCAGCGTTGTTGCCCAGGGGGAAGCCTACGAGCAGTACTTC.

A single count supports this clone. The chain recombines TRBV28 with TRBJ2-3; D gene uncertain. With 6 bases removed from V and 4 bases from J, the gap between germline ends came to 8 bases. The CDR3 is 12 amino acids. Looked up from germline, CDR1 is MDHEN and CDR2 is SYDVKM. The CDR3 spells CASSPGSDTQYF. CDR3 DNA sequence: TGTGCCAGCAGCCCCGGGTCAGATACGCAGTATTTT.

J is TRBJ2-1 and V is TRBV4-1; 8 nucleotides agree with TRBD2. The V gene's germline CDR1 is MGHRA and CDR2 YSYEKL. J gave up 1 base and V 0 bases, and 5 bases lay outside the gene matches. This CDR3 contains 17 residues. CDR3 sequence reads: CASSQDPGGASYNEQFF. CDR3 bases: TGCGCCAGCAGCCAAGATCCCGGGGGGGCATCCTACAATGAGCAGTTCTTC.

The chain has TRBV6-5 and TRBJ1-1; 8 bases align to TRBD1. V shed 7 bases, J shed 5 bases, and the junction held 9 bases outside the gene matches. Germline V CDR1 and CDR2: MNHEY, SVGAGI. The CDR3 has 14 amino acids. CDR3 nucleotides: TGTGCCAGCACCCAAGGACAGGGCTGGACTGAAGCTTTCTTT. This gives the protein CASTQGQGWTEAFF.

V gene TRBV28 combines with J gene TRBJ2-1, with D perhaps TRBD2 (5 bases). Germline values: CDR1 MDHEN, CDR2 SYDVKM. This CDR3 is built from 16 residues. V gave up 5 bases and J gave up 4 bases, with 18 bases separating them. CDR3 residues: CASSVSGPSGYNEQFF. For the CDR3, the DNA is TGTGCCAGCAGTGTTTCTGGGCCCTCGGGGTACAATGAGCAGTTCTTC.

This clone was detected only a few times. The rearrangement joins TRBV5-1 to TRBJ2-5, with D perhaps matching TRBD2 (6 bases). The CDR3 loop spans 14 amino acids. Trimming removed 2 bases from V and 4 bases from J, with 12 bases in between. Germline loops: CDR1 SGHRS, CDR2 YFSETQ. The DNA of the CDR3 is TGCGCCAGCAGCTTTGGGCGGGATGCAGAGACCCAGTACTTC. It is translated as CASSFGRDAETQYF.

Written as DNA, the CDR3 is TGTGCCAGCAGTTTCCGGACAGGAAGGGATGGCTACACCTTC. Protein product: CASSFRTGRDGYTF. The chain combines TRBV6-5 with TRBJ1-2; 7 bases align to TRBD1. The CDR3 totals 14 residues. Unmatched junction bases numbered 8, after V lost 4 bases and J lost 6 bases. The V gene's germline CDR1 is MNHEY and CDR2 SVGAGI.

This rearrangement joins TRBV13 to TRBJ1-4; TRBD1 agrees at 7 bases. CDR3 length: 13 residues. Germline CDR1 reads PRHDT; CDR2 reads FYEKMQ (reference sequence). V lost 4 bases, J lost 14 bases, and 10 bases stayed unmatched. CDR3 residues: CASSSNGGQWLFF. The CDR3 bases are TGTGCCAGCAGCTCCAACGGGGGACAGTGGCTGTTTTTT.

The chain is built from TRBV6-2 or TRBV6-3 and TRBJ2-7; 10 nucleotides match TRBD2. Looked up from germline, CDR1 is MNHEY and CDR2 is SVGEGT. The CDR3 sequence is 16 residues long. Trimming at V came to 2 bases and at J to 2 bases, leaving 6 bases not matched to a gene. DNA for the CDR3: TGTGCCAGCAGTTACAGGCCTAGCGGGAGCGCCTACGAGCAGTACTTC. This sequence encodes CASSYRPSGSAYEQYF.

The V gene is TRBV28, the J gene TRBJ1-2; weak D call: TRBD1 (6 bases). The V end lost 5 bases, the J end lost 5 bases, and 21 bases lay between the germline ends. Germline CDR1 is MDHEN and CDR2 is SYDVKM. The CDR3 is 16 amino acids. CDR3 residues: CASSAAPGTLFYGYTF. For the CDR3, the DNA is TGTGCCAGCAGTGCCGCCCCCGGGACACTCTTTTATGGCTACACCTTC.

J is TRBJ2-1 and V is TRBV24-1; TRBD2 agrees at 10 bases. Germline V gene data show CDR1 as KGHDR and CDR2 as SFDVKD. The length of the CDR3 is 17 residues. The trim removed 1 base at V and 4 bases at J, leaving 6 bases unmatched. This CDR3 reads CATSDLQAGGNYNEQFF. The CDR3 nucleotides read TGTGCCACCAGTGATTTACAAGCGGGAGGGAATTACAATGAGCAGTTCTTC.

The J gene is TRBJ2-7, the V gene TRBV30; D perhaps matches TRBD1 (7 bases). Germline-derived CDR1 and CDR2 are GTSNPN and SVGIG (reference sequence). This CDR3 has 13 amino acids. V lost 3 bases and J 3 bases, leaving 12 bases between the germline ends. DNA of the CDR3: TGTGCCTGGAGCGGAGGGACAGTCTACGAGCAGTACTTC. Its protein product is CAWSGGTVYEQYF. Full variable domain (missing parts from reference TRBV30 and TRBJ2-7): SQTIHQWPATLVQPVGSPLSLECTVEGTSNPNLYWYRQAAGRGLQLLFYSVGIGQISSEVPQNLSASRPQDRQFILSSKKLLLSDSGFYLCAWSGGTVYEQYFGPGTRLTVT.

The chain carries TRBV24-1 and TRBJ2-1; D is possibly TRBD1 (5 bases). Germline assignment: CDR1 KGHDR and CDR2 SFDVKD. The CDR3 covers 12 residues. Trimming shortened V by 4 bases and J by 7 bases, and 7 bases separated the two germline ends. The CDR3 sequence: CATSDTGNEQFF. The DNA for the CDR3 is TGTGCCACCAGTGACACAGGTAATGAGCAGTTCTTC.

The V gene is TRBV19, the J gene TRBJ2-7, with 7 positions matching TRBD1. The CDR3 loop spans 13 amino acids. CDR1 is LNHDA, CDR2 SQIVND, per germline (reference sequence). The junction had 5 bases not matched to a gene; V was cut back by 7 bases and J by 2 bases. The CDR3 nucleotides read TGTGCCAGTAAAAGGACAGGCGCCTACGAGCAGTACTTC. Amino acid sequence: CASKRTGAYEQYF.

This clone was observed a single time. This chain uses TRBV27 with TRBJ1-4; no reliable D call. The CDR3 consists of 15 residues. Trimming shortened V by 5 bases and J by 7 bases, and 17 bases separated the two germline ends. The V gene's germline CDR1 is MNHEY and CDR2 SMNVEV (reference sequence). The CDR3 spells CASSHTTSGVEKLFF. The CDR3 nucleotides read TGTGCCAGCAGTCACACGACAAGCGGAGTTGAAAAACTGTTTTTT.

The chain couples TRBV6-6 to TRBJ2-3; 7 nucleotides agree with TRBD2. Germline V lookup: CDR1 MNHNY, CDR2 SVGAGI (reference sequence). The CDR3 is made up of 16 amino acids. V shed 6 bases, J shed 3 bases, and the junction held 12 bases outside the gene matches. The CDR3 loop is CASSVVGGGWTDTQYF. The CDR3 nucleotides are TGTGCCAGCAGCGTTGTAGGCGGGGGTTGGACAGATACGCAGTATTTT.

CDR3: CASSDSLGTGELFF. The CDR3 DNA follows: TGTGCCAGCAGTGACTCCCTAGGTACCGGGGAGCTGTTTTTT. The chain employs TRBV6-4 and TRBJ2-2; D is unclear. V lost 0 bases, J lost 5 bases, and 7 bases lay in between. CDR1 is MRHNA, CDR2 SNTAGT, per germline. CDR3 length: 14 amino acids.

The rearrangement links TRBV10-3 to TRBJ2-1, with 9 nucleotides matching TRBD2. Losses at the gene ends were 6 bases for V and 5 bases for J; bases not matched to a gene: 11. Germline V gene sequence: CDR1 ENHRY, CDR2 SYGVKD. CDR3 size: 16 residues. The CDR3 DNA sequence: TGTGCCATCAGCGGAGGGGAGACTAGCGGAAACAATGAGCAGTTCTTC. This sequence encodes CAISGGETSGNNEQFF.

The rearrangement joins TRBV7-2 to TRBJ1-1; D is possibly TRBD1 (6 bases). This CDR3 is built from 13 residues. The V end was cut by 2 bases, the J end by 8 bases, with 12 bases between. Germline V gene sequence: CDR1 SGHTA, CDR2 FQGNSA. The CDR3 loop is CASSLLERGEAFF. CDR3 bases: TGTGCCAGCAGCTTATTGGAGAGGGGGGAAGCTTTCTTT.

The rearrangement joins TRBV7-2 to TRBJ1-1; D gene ambiguous. Germline lookup yields CDR1 SGHTA and CDR2 FQGNSA. The CDR3 loop spans 16 amino acids. V lost 5 bases and J 4 bases, leaving 20 bases between the germline ends. CDR3 coding DNA: TGTGCCAGCAGCCCTTATGGTCGGGTTTTTAGCACTGAAGCTTTCTTT. Its protein is CASSPYGRVFSTEAFF.

Concerning this clone: This specimen includes other DNA sequences encoding the same CDR3. The CDR3 sequence is CAWSRDSYEQYF. The CDR3 nucleotides read TGTGCCTGGAGCAGGGACTCCTACGAGCAGTACTTC. The chain uses TRBV30 and TRBJ2-7; D perhaps matches TRBD1 (5 bases). The length of the CDR3 is 12 residues. CDR1 is GTSNPN, CDR2 SVGIG, per germline (reference sequence). V was pared by 3 bases and J by 0 bases, with 6 bases between.

The chain is built from TRBV5-1 and TRBJ1-6; TRBD1 is a possible D gene (6 bases). The CDR3 is 16 residues long. The V end lost 3 bases, the J end lost 8 bases, and 18 bases lay between the germline ends. Germline CDR1 is SGHRS and CDR2 is YFSETQ. CDR3 protein: CASSSVLQGGDSPLHF. CDR3 nucleotide sequence: TGCGCCAGCAGCTCCGTGTTACAGGGTGGTGATTCACCCCTCCACTTT.

J is TRBJ2-3 and V is TRBV6-6; perhaps TRBD2 as D (6 bases). V lost 2 bases, J lost 6 bases, and 12 bases lay in between. In germline, CDR1 is MNHNY, CDR2 SVGAGI (reference sequence). This CDR3 comprises 14 residues. DNA for the CDR3: TGTGCCAGCAGTTACGGGACTCCCCCGGATACGCAGTATTTT. Amino acids: CASSYGTPPDTQYF.